This TCR beta chain stems from a study of shared clonotypes between healthy human individuals. An even split of each subset's genomic DNA across several immunoSEQ plates was performed. The repertoire was sequenced with immunoSEQ multiplex PCR; TCRdb's copy has only in-frame clones and lacks some. The sample carries more than 2 million clones, roughly 95% recorded once. Trimming removed 3 bases from V and 6 bases from J, with 10 bases in between. This CDR3 region has 14 residues. Per the germline V gene, CDR1 is SGDLS and CDR2 is YYNGEE. Study-wide points: Shared across a few donors were 4% to 5% of the naive CD4 clonotypes.

Those who donated were healthy HIV-negative adults, with no recent acute infections or vaccinations reported. This clone was counted between two and nine times. What it binds is unknown. This chain uses TRBV9 with TRBJ1-6; a weak D match, TRBD1 (6 bases). Sequenced: naive CD4+ T cells sorted from blood. Subset described: CD45RA+ positively selected. This TCR was sampled from a man between 18 and 35 years old in good health. DNA for the CDR3: TGTGCCAGCAGCGCCGGACAGCCTAATTCACCCCTCCACTTT. Encoded protein: CASSAGQPNSPLHF. The full variable domain, in which reference TRBV9 and TRBJ1-6 provide the parts outside the CDR3, is DSGVTQTPKHLITATGQRVTLRCSPRSGDLSVYWYQQSLDQGLQFLIQYYNGEERAKGNILERFSAQQFPDLHSELNLSSLELGDSALYFCASSAGQPNSPLHFGNGTRLTVT.